This TCR beta chain was obtained from a study of shared clonotypes between healthy human individuals. Study overall: A donor's plate count was three for CD4 naive and three for CD4 memory; CD8 naive had two and CD8 memory one.

A note on this clone: The antigen remains undetermined.

This table comes from immunoSEQ multiplex PCR, and its TCRdb copy is limited to in-frame clones, with some not included. The sample records 950,000 to 1,300,000 clones, 65% to 80% being singletons. Donors were Caucasian adults residing in Nashville, Tennessee, USA. From CD4+ cells came CD45RA+ naive and CD45RA-negative memory subsets. Findings and caveats of the study: Though the depth was large, rarefaction showed that sorted-subset sequencing was incomplete.

The V gene's germline CDR1 is LNHDA and CDR2 SQIVND (reference sequence). There are 15 residues in the CDR3. Trimming removed 4 bases from V and 4 bases from J; junction bases left unmatched: 6. Sequencing input: memory CD4+ T cells sorted from blood. The subset is: CD45RA-negative fraction. The receptor was derived from a man aged 18 to 30 in good health. This chain links TRBV19 with TRBJ1-4; 7 bases are a match to TRBD1. CDR3: CASSTTGASNEKLFF. The CDR3, as DNA: TGTGCCAGTAGTACCACAGGGGCCAGTAATGAAAAACTGTTTTTT. Full variable domain (missing parts from reference TRBV19 and TRBJ1-4): DGGITQSPKYLFRKEGQNVTLSCEQNLNHDAMYWYRQDPGQGLRLIYYSQIVNDFQKGDIAEGYSVSREKKESFPLTVTSAQKNPTAFYLCASSTTGASNEKLFFGSGTQLSVL.